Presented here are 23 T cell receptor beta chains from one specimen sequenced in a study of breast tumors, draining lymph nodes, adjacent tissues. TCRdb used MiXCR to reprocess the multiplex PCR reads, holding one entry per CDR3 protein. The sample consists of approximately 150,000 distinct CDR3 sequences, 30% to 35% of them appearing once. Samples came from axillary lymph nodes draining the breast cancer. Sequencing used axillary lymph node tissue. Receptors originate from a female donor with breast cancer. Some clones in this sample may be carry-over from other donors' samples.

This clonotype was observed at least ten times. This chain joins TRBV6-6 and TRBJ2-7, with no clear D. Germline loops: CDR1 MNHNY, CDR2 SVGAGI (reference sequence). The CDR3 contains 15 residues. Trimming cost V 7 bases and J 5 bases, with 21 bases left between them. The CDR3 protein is CASTRVPRSPDEQYF. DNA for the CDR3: TGTGCCAGCACGCGTGTCCCTCGGTCCCCTGACGAGCAGTACTTC.

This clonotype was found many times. The CDR3 bases are TGTGCCAGCAGCTTGACTAGCGGATTCACAGATACGCAGTATTTT. It yields the protein CASSLTSGFTDTQYF. This chain joins TRBV11-1 and TRBJ2-3; 9 nucleotides match TRBD2. The length of the CDR3 is 15 residues. With 3 bases clipped from V and 2 bases from J, the junction kept 3 bases outside the gene matches. Germline values: CDR1 SGHAT, CDR2 FQDESV (reference sequence).

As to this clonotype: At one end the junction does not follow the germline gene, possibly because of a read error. The CDR3 spells CTSSQLLGYEQYF. In DNA form, the CDR3 reads TGCACCAGCAGCCAATTACTAGGCTACGAGCAGTACTTC. The chain is built from TRBV3-1 and TRBJ2-7; TRBD2 is a possible D gene (5 bases). The germline V gene encodes CDR1 LGHDT and CDR2 YNNKEL (reference sequence). The CDR3 totals 13 residues.

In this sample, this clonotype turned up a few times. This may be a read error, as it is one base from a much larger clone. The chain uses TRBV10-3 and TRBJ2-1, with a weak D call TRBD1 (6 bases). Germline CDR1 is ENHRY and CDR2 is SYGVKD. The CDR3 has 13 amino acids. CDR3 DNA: TGTGCCATCAGTCAAACAACAGGGTCTGAGCAGCTCTTC. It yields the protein CAISQTTGSEQLF.

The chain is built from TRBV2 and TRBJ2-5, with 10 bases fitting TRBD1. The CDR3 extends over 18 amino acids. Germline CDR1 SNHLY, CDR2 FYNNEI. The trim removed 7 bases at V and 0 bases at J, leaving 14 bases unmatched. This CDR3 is CASTRTGGGAAYQETQYF. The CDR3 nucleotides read TGTGCCAGCACAAGGACAGGGGGAGGGGCAGCGTACCAAGAGACCCAGTACTTC.

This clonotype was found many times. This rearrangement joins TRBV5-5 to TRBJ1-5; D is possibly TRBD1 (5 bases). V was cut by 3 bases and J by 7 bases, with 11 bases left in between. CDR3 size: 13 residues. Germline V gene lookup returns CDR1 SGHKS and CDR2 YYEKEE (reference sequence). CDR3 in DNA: TGTGCCAGCAGCTGGGGGTCAGAGCAGCCCCAGCATTTT. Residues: CASSWGSEQPQHF.

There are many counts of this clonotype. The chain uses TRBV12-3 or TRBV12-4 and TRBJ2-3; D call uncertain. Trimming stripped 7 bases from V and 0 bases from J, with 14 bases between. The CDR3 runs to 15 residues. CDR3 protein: CASIPGETSTDTQYF. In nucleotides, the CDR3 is TGTGCCAGCATCCCGGGTGAGACTAGCACAGATACGCAGTATTTT.

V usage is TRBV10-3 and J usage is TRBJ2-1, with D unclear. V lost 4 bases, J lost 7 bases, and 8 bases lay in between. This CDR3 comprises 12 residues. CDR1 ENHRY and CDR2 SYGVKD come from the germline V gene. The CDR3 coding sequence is TGTGCCATCAGTGCATCGGCAAATGAGCAGTTCTTC. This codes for CAISASANEQFF.

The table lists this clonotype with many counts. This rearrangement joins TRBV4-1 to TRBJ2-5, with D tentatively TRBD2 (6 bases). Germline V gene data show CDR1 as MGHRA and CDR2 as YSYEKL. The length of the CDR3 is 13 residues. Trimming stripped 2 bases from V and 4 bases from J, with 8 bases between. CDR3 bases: TGCGCCAGCAGCCAATGGAGGGGAGAGACCCAGTACTTC. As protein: CASSQWRGETQYF.

The CDR3 nucleotides read TGTGCCAGCAGCTTGGGGCGCTACACTGAAGCTTTCTTT. Translating it yields CASSLGRYTEAFF. This chain links TRBV5-6 with TRBJ1-1; no clear D. V was pared by 0 bases and J by 3 bases, with 6 bases between. The CDR3 loop spans 13 amino acids. The V gene's germline CDR1 is SGHDT and CDR2 YYEEEE.

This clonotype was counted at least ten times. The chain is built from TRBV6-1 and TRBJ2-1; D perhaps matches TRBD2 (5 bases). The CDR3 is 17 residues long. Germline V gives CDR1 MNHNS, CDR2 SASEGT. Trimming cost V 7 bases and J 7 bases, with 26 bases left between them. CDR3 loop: CASNHRANRRWENEQFF. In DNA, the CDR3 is TGTGCCAGCAATCACCGGGCCAACCGCCGTTGGGAGAATGAGCAGTTCTTC.

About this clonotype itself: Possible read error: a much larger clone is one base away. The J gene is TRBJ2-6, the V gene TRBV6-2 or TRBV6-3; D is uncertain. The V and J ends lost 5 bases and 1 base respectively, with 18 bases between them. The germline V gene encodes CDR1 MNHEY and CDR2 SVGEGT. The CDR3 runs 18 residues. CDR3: CASSHGGVPISGANVLTF. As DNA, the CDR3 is TGTGCCAGCAGTCACGGTGGGGTCCCAATATCTGGGGCCAACGTCCTGACTTTC.

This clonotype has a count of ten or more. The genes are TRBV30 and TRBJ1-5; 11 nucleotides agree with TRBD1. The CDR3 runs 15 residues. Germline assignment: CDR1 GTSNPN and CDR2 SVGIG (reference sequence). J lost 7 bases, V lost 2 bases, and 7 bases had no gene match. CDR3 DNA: TGTGCCTGGAGTCCCGGGACAGGGGGTGGGCAGCCCCAGCATTTT. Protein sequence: CAWSPGTGGGQPQHF.

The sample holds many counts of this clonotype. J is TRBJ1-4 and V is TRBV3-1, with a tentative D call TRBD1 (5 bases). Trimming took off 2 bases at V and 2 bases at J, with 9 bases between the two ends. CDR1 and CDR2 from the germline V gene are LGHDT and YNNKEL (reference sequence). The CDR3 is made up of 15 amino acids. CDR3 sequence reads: CASSQWDRTNEKLFF. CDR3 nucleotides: TGTGCCAGCAGCCAATGGGACCGTACTAATGAAAAACTGTTTTTT.

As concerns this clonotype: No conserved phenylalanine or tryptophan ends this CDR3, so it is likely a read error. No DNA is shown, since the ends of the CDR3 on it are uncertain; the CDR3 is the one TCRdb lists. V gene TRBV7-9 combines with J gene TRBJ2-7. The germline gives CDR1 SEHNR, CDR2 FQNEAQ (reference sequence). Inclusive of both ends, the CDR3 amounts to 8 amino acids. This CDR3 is CASTPVKI.

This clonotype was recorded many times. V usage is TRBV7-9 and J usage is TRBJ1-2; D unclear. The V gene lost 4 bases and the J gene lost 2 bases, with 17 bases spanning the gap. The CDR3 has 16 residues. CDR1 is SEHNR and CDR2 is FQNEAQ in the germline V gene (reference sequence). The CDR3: CASSSPRQISNYGYTF. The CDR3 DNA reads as TGTGCCAGCAGCTCCCCACGACAAATTTCGAACTATGGCTACACCTTC. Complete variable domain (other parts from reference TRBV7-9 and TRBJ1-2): DTGVSQNPRHKITKRGQNVTFRCDPISEHNRLYWYRQTLGQGPEFLTYFQNEAQLEKSRLLSDRFSAERPKGSFSTLEIQRTEQGDSAMYLCASSSPRQISNYGYTFGSGTRLTVV.

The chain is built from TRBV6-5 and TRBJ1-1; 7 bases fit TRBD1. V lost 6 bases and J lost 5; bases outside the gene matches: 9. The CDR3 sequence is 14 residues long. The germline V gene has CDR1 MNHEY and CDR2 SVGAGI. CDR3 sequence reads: CASRLRGRSTEAFF. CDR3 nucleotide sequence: TGTGCCAGCAGATTAAGGGGGCGGTCTACTGAAGCTTTCTTT.

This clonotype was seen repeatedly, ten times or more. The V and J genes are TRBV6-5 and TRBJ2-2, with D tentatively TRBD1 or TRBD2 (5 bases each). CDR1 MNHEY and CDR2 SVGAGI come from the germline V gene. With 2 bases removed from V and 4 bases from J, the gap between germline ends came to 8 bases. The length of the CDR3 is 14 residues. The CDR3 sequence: CASSYGAGTGELFF. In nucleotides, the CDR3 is TGTGCCAGCAGTTACGGGGCGGGCACCGGGGAGCTGTTTTTT.

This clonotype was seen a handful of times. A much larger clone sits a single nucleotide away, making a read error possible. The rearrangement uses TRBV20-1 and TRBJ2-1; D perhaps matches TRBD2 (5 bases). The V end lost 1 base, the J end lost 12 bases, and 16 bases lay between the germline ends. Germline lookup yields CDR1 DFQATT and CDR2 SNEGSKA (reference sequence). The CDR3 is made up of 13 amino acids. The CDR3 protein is CSARGPSGYAQFF. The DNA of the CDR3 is TGCAGTGCTAGAGGACCATCGGGGTATGCGCAGTTCTTC.

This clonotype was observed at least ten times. Written as DNA, the CDR3 is TGTGCCAGCACCCTCGAACGTCAGCCCCAGCATTTT. It specifies CASTLERQPQHF. The V gene is TRBV28, the J gene TRBJ1-5; D remains unclear. The length of the CDR3 is 12 residues. Looked up from germline, CDR1 is MDHEN and CDR2 is SYDVKM. V was pared by 7 bases and J by 6 bases, with 10 bases between. Full variable domain (missing parts from reference TRBV28 and TRBJ1-5): DVKVTQSSRYLVKRTGEKVFLECVQDMDHENMFWYRQDPGLGLRLIYFSYDVKMKEKGDIPEGYSVSREKKERFSLILESASTNQTSMYLCASTLERQPQHFGDGTRLSIL.

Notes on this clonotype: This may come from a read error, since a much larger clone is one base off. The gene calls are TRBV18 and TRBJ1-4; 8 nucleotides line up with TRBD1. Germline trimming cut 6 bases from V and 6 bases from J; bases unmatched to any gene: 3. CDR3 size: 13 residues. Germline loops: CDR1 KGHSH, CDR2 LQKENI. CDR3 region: CASSQGADEKLFF. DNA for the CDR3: TGTGCCAGCTCGCAGGGGGCGGATGAAAAACTGTTTTTT.

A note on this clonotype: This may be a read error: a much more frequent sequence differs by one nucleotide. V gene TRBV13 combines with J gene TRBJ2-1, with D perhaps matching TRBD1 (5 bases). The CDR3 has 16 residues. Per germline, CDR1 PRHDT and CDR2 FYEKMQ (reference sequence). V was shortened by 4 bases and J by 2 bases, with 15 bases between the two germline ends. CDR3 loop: CASSSHQGYTYNEQFF. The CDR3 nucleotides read TGTGCCAGCAGCTCGCACCAGGGCTACACCTACAATGAGCAGTTCTTC.

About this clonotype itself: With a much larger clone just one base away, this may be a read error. The CDR3 DNA sequence: TGTGCCAGCAGCGTATCAGGGACGCCCAGCAATGAGCCGTTCTTC. Amino acid sequence: CASSVSGTPSNEPFF. The chain employs TRBV9 and TRBJ2-1; D is possibly TRBD1 or TRBD2 (5 bases each). Germline lookup yields CDR1 SGDLS and CDR2 YYNGEE. CDR3 length: 15 amino acids.